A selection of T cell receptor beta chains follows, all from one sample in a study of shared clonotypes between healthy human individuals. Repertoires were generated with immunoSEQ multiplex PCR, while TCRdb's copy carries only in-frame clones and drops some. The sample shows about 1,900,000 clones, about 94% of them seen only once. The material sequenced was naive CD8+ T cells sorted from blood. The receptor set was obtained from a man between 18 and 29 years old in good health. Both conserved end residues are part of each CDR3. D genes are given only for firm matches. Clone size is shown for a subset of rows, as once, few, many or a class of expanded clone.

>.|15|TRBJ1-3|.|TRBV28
TGTGCCACCCTCACCGACAGCGAGGAGGAAAACACCATATATTTT
CATLTDSEEENTIYF
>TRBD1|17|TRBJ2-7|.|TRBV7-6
TGTGCCAGCAGCCCCTTCCCGACGGGACAGGGAGGATACGAGCAGTACTTC
CASSPFPTGQGGYEQYF
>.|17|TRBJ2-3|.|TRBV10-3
TGTGCCATCAGTGCACTCATTCTTGGACGCGGGGAAGATACGCAGTATTTT
CAISALILGRGEDTQYF
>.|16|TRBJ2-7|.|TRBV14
TGTGCCAGCAGCCCGACTAAACTCAGACAGGCCTACGAGCAGTACTTC
CASSPTKLRQAYEQYF
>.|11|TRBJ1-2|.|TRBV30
TGTGCCTGGAAACGGGGTTATGGCTACACCTTC
CAWKRGYGYTF
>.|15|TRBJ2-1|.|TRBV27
TGTGCCAGCAGTTCTCATAAGACGTCCTACAATGAGCAGTTCTTC
CASSSHKTSYNEQFF
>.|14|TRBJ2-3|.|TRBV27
TGTGCCAGCAGGGCTAGCGTTAGCACAGATACGCAGTATTTT
CASRASVSTDTQYF
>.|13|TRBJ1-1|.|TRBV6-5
TGTGCCAGCAGTTTGGACGGGAACACTGAAGCTTTCTTT
CASSLDGNTEAFF
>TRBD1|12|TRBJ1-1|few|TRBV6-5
TGTGCCAGCCTGACAGGGGGCACTGAAGCTTTCTTT
CASLTGGTEAFF
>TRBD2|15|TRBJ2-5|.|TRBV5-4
TGTGCCAGCTTACTAGCGGGGGCCCCTAGGGAGACCCAGTACTTC
CASLLAGAPRETQYF
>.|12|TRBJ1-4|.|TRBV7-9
TGTGCCAGCAACGCAATTGATGAAAAACTGTTTTTT
CASNAIDEKLFF
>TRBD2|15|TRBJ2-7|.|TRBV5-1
TGCGCCAGCAGCTTGGTGAGGGGTTGGGAGGGGGAGCAGTACTTC
CASSLVRGWEGEQYF
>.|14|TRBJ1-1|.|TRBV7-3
TGTGCCAGCAGTTTAACTGGGAAGAACACTGAAGCTTTCTTT
CASSLTGKNTEAFF
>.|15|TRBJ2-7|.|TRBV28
TGTGCCAGCAGTTTAGCCGGTAATGCGAGGAACGAGCAGTACTTC
CASSLAGNARNEQYF
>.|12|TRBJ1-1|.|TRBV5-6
TGTGCCAGCAGCCCCGGGGGCCTTGAAGCTTTCTTT
CASSPGGLEAFF
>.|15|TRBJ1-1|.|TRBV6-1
TGTGCCAGCAGTGAAGCCCGCAGGGGAAGGACTGAAGCTTTCTTT
CASSEARRGRTEAFF
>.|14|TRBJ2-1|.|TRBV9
TGTGCCAGCAGCGTTGAGGGGCTGGACAATGAGCAGTTCTTC
CASSVEGLDNEQFF
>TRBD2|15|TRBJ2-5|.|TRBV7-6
TGTGCCAGCAGCTTAGAGCGGGAGGGCCGAGAGACCCAGTACTTC
CASSLEREGRETQYF